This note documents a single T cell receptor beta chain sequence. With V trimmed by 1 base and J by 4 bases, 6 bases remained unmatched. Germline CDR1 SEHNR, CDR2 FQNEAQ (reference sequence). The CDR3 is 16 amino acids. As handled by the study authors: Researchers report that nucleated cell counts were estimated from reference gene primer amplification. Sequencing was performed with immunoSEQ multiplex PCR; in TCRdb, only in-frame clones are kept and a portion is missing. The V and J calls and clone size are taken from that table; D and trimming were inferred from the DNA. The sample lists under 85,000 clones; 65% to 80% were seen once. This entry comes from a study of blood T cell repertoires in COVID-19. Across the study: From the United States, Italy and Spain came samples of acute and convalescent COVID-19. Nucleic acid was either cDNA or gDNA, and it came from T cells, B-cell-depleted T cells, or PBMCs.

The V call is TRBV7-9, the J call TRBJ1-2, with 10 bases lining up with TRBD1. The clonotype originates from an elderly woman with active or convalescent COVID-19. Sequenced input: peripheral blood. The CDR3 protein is CASSLEGTGATYGYTF. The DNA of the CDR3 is TGTGCCAGCAGCTTAGAGGGGACAGGGGCTACCTATGGCTACACCTTC.